The clone carrying this TCR beta chain turned up a few times. V was pared by 5 bases and J by 7 bases, with 8 bases between. The CDR3 totals 11 residues. Germline V lookup: CDR1 SGHVS, CDR2 FNYEAQ. The entry originates in a study of cytomegalovirus exposure and HLA in healthy donors. Sequencing used immunoSEQ multiplex PCR; TCRdb keeps in-frame clones, though not all of them. The sample carries some 250,000 clones, 86% recorded once. The TCR comes from a woman between 25 and 40 years old in good health and CMV-seropositive. The rearrangement uses TRBV7-6 and TRBJ2-5; D ambiguous. The sequencing input was PBMCs. CDR3 sequence: CASSATGTQYF. In DNA, the CDR3 is TGTGCCAGCAGCGCAACGGGGACCCAGTACTTC.